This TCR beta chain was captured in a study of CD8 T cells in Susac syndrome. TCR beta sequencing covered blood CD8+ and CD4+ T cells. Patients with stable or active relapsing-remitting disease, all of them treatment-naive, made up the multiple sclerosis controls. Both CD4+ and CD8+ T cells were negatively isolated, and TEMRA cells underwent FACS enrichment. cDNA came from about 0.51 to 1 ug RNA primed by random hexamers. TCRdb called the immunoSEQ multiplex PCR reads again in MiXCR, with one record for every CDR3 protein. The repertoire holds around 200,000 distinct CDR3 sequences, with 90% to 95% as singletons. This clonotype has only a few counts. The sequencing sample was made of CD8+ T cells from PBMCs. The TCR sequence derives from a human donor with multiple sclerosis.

The CDR3 DNA is TGTGCCAGCAGGAACACCGGGGAGCTGTTTTTT. This codes for CASRNTGELFF. The chain carries TRBV12-3 or TRBV12-4 and TRBJ2-2, with unresolved D. V lost 6 bases and J 1 base, leaving 0 bases between the germline ends. There are 11 residues in the CDR3.